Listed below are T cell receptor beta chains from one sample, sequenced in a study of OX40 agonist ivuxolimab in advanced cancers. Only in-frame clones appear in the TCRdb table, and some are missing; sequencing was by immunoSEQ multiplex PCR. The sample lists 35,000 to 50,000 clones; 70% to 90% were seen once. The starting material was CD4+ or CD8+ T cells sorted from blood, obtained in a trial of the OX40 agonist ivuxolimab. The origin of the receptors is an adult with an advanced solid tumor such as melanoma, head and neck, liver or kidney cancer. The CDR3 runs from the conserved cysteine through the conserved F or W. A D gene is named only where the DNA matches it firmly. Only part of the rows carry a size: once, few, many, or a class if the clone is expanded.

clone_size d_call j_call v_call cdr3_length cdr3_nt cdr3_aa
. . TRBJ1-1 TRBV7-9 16 TGTGCCAGCAGCCCGAGTCGAATGGACACTAACACTGAAGCTTTCTTT CASSPSRMDTNTEAFF
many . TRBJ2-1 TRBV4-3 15 TGCGCCAGCAGCCAAGTATTAGACCCCTACAATGAGCAGTTCTTC CASSQVLDPYNEQFF
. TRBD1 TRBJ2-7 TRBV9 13 TGTGCCAGCAGCCCGGGACAGCTCTACGAGCAGTACTTC CASSPGQLYEQYF
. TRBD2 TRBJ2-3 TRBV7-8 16 TGTGCCAGCAGCTCCCCCGATAGCGGGGGATCAGATACGCAGTATTTT CASSSPDSGGSDTQYF
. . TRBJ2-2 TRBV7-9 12 TGTGCCAGCAGCTTGGATGCCGGGGAGCTGTTTTTT CASSLDAGELFF
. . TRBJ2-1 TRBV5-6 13 TGTGCCAGCAGCTTAGGGGCCTCAAATGAGCAGTTCTTC CASSLGASNEQFF
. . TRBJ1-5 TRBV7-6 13 TGTGCCAGCAGCTTAGCGCCCCCCGGGCCCCAGCATTTT CASSLAPPGPQHF
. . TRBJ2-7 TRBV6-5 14 TGTGCCAGCAGTTACTCTAGGCAACTCTACGAGCAGTACTTC CASSYSRQLYEQYF
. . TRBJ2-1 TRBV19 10 TGTGCCAGTGGATACAATGAGCAGTTCTTC CASGYNEQFF
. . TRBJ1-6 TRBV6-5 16 TGTGCCAGCAGTTACGTTGAGGGGTCCTATAATTCACCCCTCCACTTT CASSYVEGSYNSPLHF
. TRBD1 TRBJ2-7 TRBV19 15 TGTGCCAGTAGGAGAACCGGGACAGGGGACTACGAGCAGTACTTC CASRRTGTGDYEQYF
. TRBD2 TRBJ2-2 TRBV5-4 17 TGTGCCAGCAGCCTGGGACTAGCGGGGGGGCGGACCGGGGAGCTGTTTTTT CASSLGLAGGRTGELFF
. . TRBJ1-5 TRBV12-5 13 TGTGCTAGTGGTTTGACCAGCAATCAGCCCCAGCATTTT CASGLTSNQPQHF
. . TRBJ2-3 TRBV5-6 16 TGTGCCAGCACCGGTGACGCCATCCTCGGGACAGATACGCAGTATTTT CASTGDAILGTDTQYF
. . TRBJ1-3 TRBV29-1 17 TGCAGCGCAAGGGGAGGACCACAGGGAGCATCCGGAAACACCATATATTTT CSARGGPQGASGNTIYF
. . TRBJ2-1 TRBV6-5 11 TGTGCCAGCAGTTCATTGGATGAGCAGTTCTTC CASSSLDEQFF